Described below is a single T cell receptor beta chain sequence and its context. 60 Vbeta and 13 Jbeta primers were used in PCR. Using immunoSEQ multiplex PCR, the repertoire was profiled, and TCRdb retains in-frame clones only, with some absent. The sample records around 140,000 clones, about three quarters being singletons. This specimen comes from a study of cytomegalovirus exposure and HLA in healthy donors. Sample: PBMCs. The source is a male donor in good health and CMV-seronegative.

In DNA, the CDR3 is TGCAGCGTTGGGACAGGGGGTGCGGACGAGCAGTACTTC. Its protein product is CSVGTGGADEQYF. The gene calls are TRBV29-1 and TRBJ2-7; 10 nucleotides agree with TRBD1. The CDR3 length is 13 residues. Germline CDR1 and CDR2: SQVTM and ANQGSEA. V gave up 4 bases and J gave up 5 bases; unmatched junction bases: 5.